The 21 T cell receptor beta chains below all came from one sample that was sequenced in a study of post-analysis software for immune sequencing data. Their target antigens are unknown. Findings of the study overall: The study found TRBV5-6, TRBV5-1 and TRBV20-1 among several TRBV segments more frequent in patients than controls.

Presence of unique molecular identifiers characterized the TCR beta cDNA libraries. TCRdb reprocessed the PCR reads with MiXCR, giving one entry per CDR3 protein. The profile shows some 500,000 distinct CDR3 sequences, 40% to 55% of them singletons. Material for sequencing was blood. Receptor source: a girl aged 10 to 17 with multiple sclerosis.

The rearrangement joins TRBV29-1 to TRBJ2-6; 7 nucleotides match TRBD1. V lost 6 bases, J lost 2 bases, and 7 bases stayed unmatched. Germline V gene lookup returns CDR1 SQVTM and CDR2 ANQGSEA. This CDR3 comprises 15 residues. CDR3 nucleotide sequence: TGCAGCGTACCGATGAGGGGGCCTGGGGCCAACGTCCTGACTTTC. This codes for CSVPMRGPGANVLTF.

This clonotype was seen at least ten times. The V call is TRBV6-2 or TRBV6-3, the J call TRBJ2-5; perhaps TRBD2 as D (6 bases). Germline V CDR1 and CDR2: MNHEY, SVGEGT. CDR3 length equals 15 residues. V was clipped by 4 bases and J by 1 base, with 13 bases between them. The CDR3 spells CASSSNKGGQETQYF. The CDR3 bases are TGTGCCAGCAGTTCGAACAAGGGAGGCCAAGAGACCCAGTACTTC.

This rearrangement joins TRBV5-1 to TRBJ2-3, with TRBD2 identical over 7 bases. Trimming cost V 4 bases and J 0 bases; bases outside gene matches: 8. The CDR3 consists of 16 residues. Germline loops: CDR1 SGHRS, CDR2 YFSETQ. The CDR3 loop reads CASSPGTSVSTDTQYF. The CDR3 region has the DNA TGCGCCAGCAGCCCAGGCACTAGCGTTAGCACAGATACGCAGTATTTT.

This chain connects TRBV5-1 to TRBJ2-1; the match to TRBD1 covers 8 bases. The germline gives CDR1 SGHRS, CDR2 YFSETQ. This CDR3 region has 14 residues. V trimming: 0 bases; J trimming: 7 bases; junction bases outside the gene matches: 3. CDR3 nucleotides: TGCGCCAGCAGCTTGGGGGACAGGATAAATGAGCAGTTCTTC. Protein: CASSLGDRINEQFF.

The chain joins TRBV20-1 to TRBJ1-5; the D is unclear. The germline V gene encodes CDR1 DFQATT and CDR2 SNEGSKA (reference sequence). Trimming removed 1 base at V and 9 bases at J, with 25 bases between. The CDR3 sequence is 17 residues long. The CDR3 coding sequence is TGCAGTGCTAGAGGCCCCTATGACGCTACCCCGTACTCGCCCCAGCATTTT. Amino acid sequence: CSARGPYDATPYSPQHF.

This chain uses TRBV20-1 with TRBJ1-4; TRBD1 is a possible D gene (6 bases). Germline-derived CDR1 and CDR2 are DFQATT and SNEGSKA (reference sequence). The CDR3 length is 13 residues. Trimming took off 4 bases at V and 8 bases at J, with 14 bases between the two ends. CDR3 protein: CSATQGLEEKLFF. In DNA, the CDR3 is TGCAGTGCTACTCAGGGGCTTGAGGAAAAACTGTTTTTT.

This clonotype was counted between two and nine times. The chain employs TRBV7-8 and TRBJ1-1, with TRBD1 as a possible D gene (5 bases). In germline, CDR1 is SGHVS, CDR2 FQNEAQ. V dropped 0 bases and J dropped 3 bases, with 11 bases sitting between them. The CDR3 length is 15 residues. In nucleotides, the CDR3 is TGTGCCAGCAGCTTAGCGAGGGGCAGGGACACTGAAGCTTTCTTT. Translating gives CASSLARGRDTEAFF.

Only one count was recorded for this clonotype. V and J are TRBV5-1 and TRBJ1-2; 8 bases align to TRBD1. The CDR3 has 15 residues. Per germline, CDR1 SGHRS and CDR2 YFSETQ. The ends lost 4 bases at V and 8 bases at J; junction bases unmatched: 13. DNA for the CDR3: TGCGCCAGCAGCCCCATTGTCCAGGGGGCTAGAGGCTACACCTTC. This sequence encodes CASSPIVQGARGYTF.

This clonotype came up a few times. V usage is TRBV20-1 and J usage is TRBJ1-2, with D maybe TRBD1 (6 bases). Trimming took 0 bases from V and 6 from J, leaving 17 bases between them. There are 15 residues in the CDR3. CDR1 is DFQATT and CDR2 is SNEGSKA in the germline V gene (reference sequence). The CDR3 nucleotides are TGCAGTGCTAGAGAGATCGGGCCCGGGACACATGGCTACACCTTC. This codes for CSAREIGPGTHGYTF.

V is TRBV2 and J is TRBJ1-2, with 8 bases matching TRBD1. J gave up 0 bases and V 6 bases, and 6 bases lay outside the gene matches. CDR1 and CDR2 (germline): SNHLY, FYNNEI. This CDR3 comprises 15 residues. Here the CDR3 reads CASSDEQGANYGYTF. The CDR3, as DNA: TGTGCCAGCAGCGACGAACAGGGGGCTAACTATGGCTACACCTTC.

This clonotype was observed a handful of times. The V and J genes are TRBV9 and TRBJ2-1; D is perhaps TRBD2 (6 bases). V was cut by 4 bases and J by 5 bases, with 19 bases left in between. Germline V CDR1 and CDR2: SGDLS, YYNGEE. CDR3 length equals 16 residues. The chain's CDR3 is CASSPRTLRRDNEQFF. CDR3 bases: TGTGCCAGCAGCCCAAGGACTCTCAGGAGGGACAATGAGCAGTTCTTC.

This chain uses TRBV2 with TRBJ2-1, with 8 nucleotides matching TRBD2. The CDR3 is 15 amino acids. Trimming cost V 2 bases and J 8 bases; bases outside gene matches: 8. Germline V gene data show CDR1 as SNHLY and CDR2 as FYNNEI. The CDR3 region is CASSESGGLMYEQFF. The CDR3 DNA reads TGTGCCAGCAGTGAAAGCGGGGGCCTTATGTATGAGCAGTTCTTC.

This clonotype appeared a few times. This chain joins TRBV29-1 and TRBJ2-3, with TRBD2 matching over 9 bases. Germline V gene lookup returns CDR1 SQVTM and CDR2 ANQGSEA. The CDR3 length is 14 residues. Trimming took 4 bases from V and 6 from J; bases not matched to a gene: 8. CDR3 nucleotides: TGCAGCGTTGCGACTAGCGGCTCCCAGGATACGCAGTATTTT. Protein: CSVATSGSQDTQYF.

V is TRBV27 and J is TRBJ1-2; D might be TRBD1 (5 bases). The germline V and J ends were trimmed by 9 bases and 3 bases, with 20 bases remaining between them. Germline values: CDR1 MNHEY, CDR2 SMNVEV (reference sequence). The CDR3 runs to 15 residues. The CDR3 DNA follows: TGTGCCAGTTTGCCAGGGCTTGGATCTGACTATGGCTACACCTTC. Protein sequence: CASLPGLGSDYGYTF.

About this clonotype: A junction end diverges from the germline sequence, so it may reflect a read error. The genes are TRBV5-1 and TRBJ2-1; TRBD1 matches at 12 bases. Germline V gene data show CDR1 as SGHRS and CDR2 as YFSETQ. There are 15 residues in the CDR3. CDR3 in amino acids: CASNLPGQGANEQFF. CDR3 coding DNA: TGCGCCAGCAACTTGCCGGGACAGGGGGCTAATGAGCAGTTCTTC.

The chain is built from TRBV4-1 and TRBJ2-1; D gene uncertain. CDR3 length equals 14 residues. Trimming pared 6 bases from V and 0 bases from J, leaving 9 bases between. Per the germline V gene, CDR1 is MGHRA and CDR2 is YSYEKL. CDR3 residues: CASRSPGSYNEQFF. CDR3 nucleotide sequence: TGCGCCAGCAGAAGTCCCGGCTCCTACAATGAGCAGTTCTTC.

This chain links TRBV7-9 with TRBJ2-4; a possible D gene is TRBD1 (5 bases). The CDR3 is 13 amino acids. V was cut by 8 bases and J by 3 bases, with 11 bases left in between. Per germline, CDR1 SEHNR and CDR2 FQNEAQ (reference sequence). The CDR3 DNA follows: TGTGCCAGCGGCGGCGACAGCAAAAACATTCAGTACTTC. It translates to CASGGDSKNIQYF.

V gene TRBV10-1 combines with J gene TRBJ2-7; D possibly uses TRBD1 or TRBD2 (7 bases each). The CDR3 runs 17 residues. Trimming left V 0 bases short and J 3 bases short, with 18 bases between. Germline V gene lookup returns CDR1 WNHNN and CDR2 SYGVQD (reference sequence). The CDR3 nucleotides are TGCGCCAGCAGTGAGTCGCGGGGGACAGCGGAGGGCTACGAGCAGTACTTC. It is translated as CASSESRGTAEGYEQYF.

This clonotype was found a few times. Written as DNA, the CDR3 is TGCAGCGTTGAAAAACTAGCGGGAGAATTTCAGCAGTTCTTC. Protein: CSVEKLAGEFQQFF. The J gene is TRBJ2-1, the V gene TRBV29-1, with TRBD2 identical over 11 bases. Losses at the gene ends were 2 bases for V and 11 bases for J; bases not matched to a gene: 8. This CDR3 has 14 residues. Germline V gene data show CDR1 as SQVTM and CDR2 as ANQGSEA.

This clonotype was found a few times. This chain uses TRBV15 with TRBJ1-2; the D is unclear. The CDR3 spans 13 residues. Germline assignment: CDR1 LNHNV and CDR2 YYDKDF (reference sequence). The V gene lost 0 bases and the J gene lost 7 bases, with 9 bases spanning the gap. The CDR3 DNA sequence: TGTGCCACCAGCAGAGATGAAGCGTCTGGCTACACCTTC. Translation: CATSRDEASGYTF.

This rearrangement joins TRBV7-9 to TRBJ2-1; 7 nucleotides line up with TRBD2. Germline CDR1 SEHNR, CDR2 FQNEAQ (reference sequence). The J segment lost 10 bases and the V segment lost 1 base, leaving 10 bases of the junction unmatched. This CDR3 is 15 amino acids long. The CDR3 DNA sequence: TGTGCCAGCAGCTTAGTGCCTAGCGGTGGCAGGGAGCAGTTCTTC. Its protein is CASSLVPSGGREQFF.